The 3 T cell receptor beta chains given below trace back to one sample, sequenced in a study of blood T cell repertoires in COVID-19. Sequencing used immunoSEQ multiplex PCR; TCRdb keeps in-frame clones, though not all of them. The table shows 300,000 to 350,000 clones, with approximately 89% occurring only once. The sequencing input was peripheral blood. The receptors here all came from a woman aged 55-70 years with COVID-19, enrolled during active disease.

J is TRBJ2-7 and V is TRBV28, with TRBD1 as a possible D gene (6 bases). This CDR3 has 14 residues. Germline assignment: CDR1 MDHEN and CDR2 SYDVKM. V was trimmed by 8 bases and J by 2 bases, leaving 16 bases between them. CDR3 in DNA: TGTGCCAGCTCTGGGCAGGGGCTACCCTACGAGCAGTACTTC. It is translated as CASSGQGLPYEQYF.

The chain combines TRBV20-1 with TRBJ1-6; D unclear. Germline V gene data show CDR1 as DFQATT and CDR2 as SNEGSKA (reference sequence). The CDR3 loop spans 11 amino acids. V dropped 5 bases and J dropped 9 bases, with 8 bases sitting between them. This CDR3 is CSAGAGSPLHF. The CDR3 nucleotides are TGCAGTGCTGGAGCAGGTTCACCCCTCCACTTT.

The chain carries TRBV5-1 and TRBJ1-2, with D perhaps matching TRBD1 (6 bases). Germline CDR1 and CDR2: SGHRS and YFSETQ. V was cut by 0 bases and J by 6 bases, with 12 bases left in between. CDR3 length: 14 amino acids. The CDR3 is CASSLVAGADGYTF. Written as DNA, the CDR3 is TGCGCCAGCAGCTTGGTTGCGGGGGCGGATGGCTACACCTTC.